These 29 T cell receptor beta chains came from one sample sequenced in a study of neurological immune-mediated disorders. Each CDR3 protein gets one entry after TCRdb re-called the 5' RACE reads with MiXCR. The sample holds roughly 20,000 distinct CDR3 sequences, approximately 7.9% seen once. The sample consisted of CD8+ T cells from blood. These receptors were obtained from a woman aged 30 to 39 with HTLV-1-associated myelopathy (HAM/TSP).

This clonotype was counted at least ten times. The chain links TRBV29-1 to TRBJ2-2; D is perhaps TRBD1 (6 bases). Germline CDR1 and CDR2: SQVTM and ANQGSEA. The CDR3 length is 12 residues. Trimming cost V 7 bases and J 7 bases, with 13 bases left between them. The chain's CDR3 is CSAFGGHGELFF. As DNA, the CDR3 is TGCAGCGCCTTTGGGGGCCACGGGGAGCTGTTTTTT.

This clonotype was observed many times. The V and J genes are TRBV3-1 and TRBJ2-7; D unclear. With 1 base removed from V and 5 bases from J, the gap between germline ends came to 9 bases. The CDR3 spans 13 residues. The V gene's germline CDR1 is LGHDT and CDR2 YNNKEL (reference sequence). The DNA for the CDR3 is TGTGCCAGCAGCCAAGGTGATCCCCACGAGCAGTACTTC. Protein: CASSQGDPHEQYF.

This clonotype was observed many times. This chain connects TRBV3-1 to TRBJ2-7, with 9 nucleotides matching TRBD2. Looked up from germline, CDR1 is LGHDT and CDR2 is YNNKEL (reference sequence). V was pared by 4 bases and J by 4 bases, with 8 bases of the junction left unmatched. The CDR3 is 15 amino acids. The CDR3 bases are TGTGCCAGCAGCCCTGGTAGCGGGGGTTTGTACGAGCAGTACTTC. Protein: CASSPGSGGLYEQYF.

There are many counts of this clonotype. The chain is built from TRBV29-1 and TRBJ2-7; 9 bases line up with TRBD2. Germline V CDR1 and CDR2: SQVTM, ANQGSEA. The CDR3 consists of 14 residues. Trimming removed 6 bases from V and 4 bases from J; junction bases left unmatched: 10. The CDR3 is CSVLTAGGTYEQYF. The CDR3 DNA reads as TGCAGCGTATTAACAGCGGGGGGCACGTACGAGCAGTACTTC.

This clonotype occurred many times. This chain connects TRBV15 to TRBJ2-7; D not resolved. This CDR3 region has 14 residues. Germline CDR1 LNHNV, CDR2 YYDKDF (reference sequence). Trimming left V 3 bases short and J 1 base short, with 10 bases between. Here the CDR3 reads CATSSQSPSYEQYF. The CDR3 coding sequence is TGTGCCACCAGCAGTCAGAGCCCATCCTACGAGCAGTACTTC.

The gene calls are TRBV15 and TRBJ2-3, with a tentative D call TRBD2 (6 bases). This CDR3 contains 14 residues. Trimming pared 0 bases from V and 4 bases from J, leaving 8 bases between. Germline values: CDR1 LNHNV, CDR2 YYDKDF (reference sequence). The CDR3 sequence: CATSRDREADTQYF. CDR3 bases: TGTGCCACCAGCAGAGATAGGGAGGCAGATACGCAGTATTTT.

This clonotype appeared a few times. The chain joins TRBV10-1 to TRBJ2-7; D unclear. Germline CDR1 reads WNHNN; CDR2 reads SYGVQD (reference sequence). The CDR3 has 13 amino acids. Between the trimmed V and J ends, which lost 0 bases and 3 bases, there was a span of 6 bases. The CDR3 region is CASSESYGYEQYF. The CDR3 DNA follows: TGCGCCAGCAGTGAGTCTTACGGCTACGAGCAGTACTTC.

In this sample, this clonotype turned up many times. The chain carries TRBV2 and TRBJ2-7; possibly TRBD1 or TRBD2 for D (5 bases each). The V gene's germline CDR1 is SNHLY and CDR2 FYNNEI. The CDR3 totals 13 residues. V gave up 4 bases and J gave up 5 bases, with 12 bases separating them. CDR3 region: CASSGGVTNEQYF. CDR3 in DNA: TGTGCCAGCAGTGGAGGGGTTACCAACGAGCAGTACTTC.

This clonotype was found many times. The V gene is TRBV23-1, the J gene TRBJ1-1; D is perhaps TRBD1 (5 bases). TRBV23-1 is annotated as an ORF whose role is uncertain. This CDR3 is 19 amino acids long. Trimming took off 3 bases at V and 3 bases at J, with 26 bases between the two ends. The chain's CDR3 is CASSHDCPGQLAVYTEAFF. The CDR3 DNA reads TGCGCCAGCAGTCATGACTGTCCGGGGCAATTAGCGGTGTACACTGAAGCTTTCTTT.

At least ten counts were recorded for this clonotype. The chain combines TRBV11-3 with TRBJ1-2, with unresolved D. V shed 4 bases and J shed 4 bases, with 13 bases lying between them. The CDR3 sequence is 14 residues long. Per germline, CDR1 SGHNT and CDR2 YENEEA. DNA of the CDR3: TGTGCCAGCAGCTCCTACTCTTACCCCTATGGCTACACCTTC. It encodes CASSSYSYPYGYTF.

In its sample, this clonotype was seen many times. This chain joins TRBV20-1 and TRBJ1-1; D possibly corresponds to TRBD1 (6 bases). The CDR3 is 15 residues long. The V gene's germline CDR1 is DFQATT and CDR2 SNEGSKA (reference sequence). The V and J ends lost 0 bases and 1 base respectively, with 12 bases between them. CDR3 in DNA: TGCAGTGCTAGAGACCCTGGACAGCCGAACACTGAAGCTTTCTTT. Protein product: CSARDPGQPNTEAFF.

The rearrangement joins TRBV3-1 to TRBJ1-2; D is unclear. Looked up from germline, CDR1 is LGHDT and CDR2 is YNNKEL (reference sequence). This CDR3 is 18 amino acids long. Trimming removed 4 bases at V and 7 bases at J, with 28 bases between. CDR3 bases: TGTGCCAGCAGCCCGACAACACCGGGAATGGCACATAAGCGTGGCTACACCTTC. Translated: CASSPTTPGMAHKRGYTF.

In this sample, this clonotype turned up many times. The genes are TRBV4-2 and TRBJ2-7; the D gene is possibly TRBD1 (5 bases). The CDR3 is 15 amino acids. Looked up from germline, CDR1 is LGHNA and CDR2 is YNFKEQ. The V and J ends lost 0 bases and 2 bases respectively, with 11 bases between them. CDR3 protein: CASSQEDGHPYEQYF. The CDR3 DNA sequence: TGTGCCAGCAGCCAAGAGGACGGACACCCCTACGAGCAGTACTTC.

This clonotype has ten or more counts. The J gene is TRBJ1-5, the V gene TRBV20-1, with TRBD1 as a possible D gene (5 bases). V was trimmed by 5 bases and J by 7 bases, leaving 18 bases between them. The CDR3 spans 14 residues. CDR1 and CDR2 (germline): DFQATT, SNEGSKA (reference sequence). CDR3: CSAAGGEGSQPQHF. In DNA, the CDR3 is TGCAGTGCTGCGGGAGGAGAGGGGAGCCAGCCCCAGCATTTT.

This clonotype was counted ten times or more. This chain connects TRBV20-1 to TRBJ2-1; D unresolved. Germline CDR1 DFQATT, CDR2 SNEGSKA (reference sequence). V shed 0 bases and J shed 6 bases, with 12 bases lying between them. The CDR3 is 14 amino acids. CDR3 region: CSARDHEMPNEQFF. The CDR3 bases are TGCAGTGCTAGAGATCATGAGATGCCCAATGAGCAGTTCTTC.

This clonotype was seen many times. The CDR3 loop reads CASRSPGQGMWNEQFF. The CDR3, as DNA: TGTGCCAGCAGGTCCCCGGGACAAGGGATGTGGAATGAGCAGTTCTTC. The chain links TRBV12-3 or TRBV12-4 to TRBJ2-1, with D possibly matching TRBD1 (6 bases). Trimming removed 6 bases from V and 7 bases from J, with 22 bases in between. The CDR3 length is 16 residues.

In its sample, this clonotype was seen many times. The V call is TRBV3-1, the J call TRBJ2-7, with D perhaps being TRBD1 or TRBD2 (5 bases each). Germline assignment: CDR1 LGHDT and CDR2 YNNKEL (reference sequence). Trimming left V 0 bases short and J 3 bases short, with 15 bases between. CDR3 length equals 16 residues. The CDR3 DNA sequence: TGTGCCAGCAGCCAAGAAGCTCGGGGCCTACGCTACGAGCAGTACTTC. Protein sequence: CASSQEARGLRYEQYF.

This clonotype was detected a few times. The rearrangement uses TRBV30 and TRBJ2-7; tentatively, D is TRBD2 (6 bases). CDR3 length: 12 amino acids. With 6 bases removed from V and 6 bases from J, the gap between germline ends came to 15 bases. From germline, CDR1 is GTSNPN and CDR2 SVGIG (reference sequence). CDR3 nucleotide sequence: TGTGCCTGCCTTGGGGGGTTCGGCGAGCAGTACTTC. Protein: CACLGGFGEQYF.

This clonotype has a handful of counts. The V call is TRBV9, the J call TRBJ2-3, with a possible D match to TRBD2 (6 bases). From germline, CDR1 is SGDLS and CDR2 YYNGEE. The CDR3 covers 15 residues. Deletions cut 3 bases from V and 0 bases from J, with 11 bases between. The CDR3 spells CASSGFGGSTDTQYF. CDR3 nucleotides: TGTGCCAGCAGCGGGTTCGGGGGAAGCACAGATACGCAGTATTTT.

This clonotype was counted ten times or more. The CDR3 loop is CASSSRQGSVTEAFF. In nucleotides, the CDR3 is TGTGCCAGCAGCTCAAGACAGGGATCAGTCACTGAAGCTTTCTTT. The chain carries TRBV5-5 and TRBJ1-1; 7 positions agree with TRBD1. Trimming took 3 bases from V and 4 from J; bases not matched to a gene: 9. The CDR3 runs to 15 residues. Germline CDR1 and CDR2: SGHKS and YYEKEE (reference sequence).

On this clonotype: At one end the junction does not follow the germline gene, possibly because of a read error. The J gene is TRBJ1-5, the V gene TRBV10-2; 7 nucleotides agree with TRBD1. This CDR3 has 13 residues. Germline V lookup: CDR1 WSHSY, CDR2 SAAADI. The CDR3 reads CTSAGGGLQTQHF. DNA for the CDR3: TGCACCAGCGCAGGGGGGGGCCTTCAGACCCAGCATTTT.

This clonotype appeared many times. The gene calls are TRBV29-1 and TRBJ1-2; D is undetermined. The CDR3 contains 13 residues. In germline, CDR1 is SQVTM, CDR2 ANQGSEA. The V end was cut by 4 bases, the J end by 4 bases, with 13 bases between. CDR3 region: CSVVTGDSYGYTF. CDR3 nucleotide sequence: TGCAGCGTTGTGACTGGGGATTCCTATGGCTACACCTTC.

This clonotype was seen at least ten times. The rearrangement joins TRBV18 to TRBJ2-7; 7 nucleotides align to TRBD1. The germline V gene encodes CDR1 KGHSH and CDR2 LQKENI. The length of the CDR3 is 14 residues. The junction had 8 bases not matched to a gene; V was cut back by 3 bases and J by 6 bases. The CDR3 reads CASSPETGLSEQYF. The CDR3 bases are TGTGCCAGCTCACCGGAGACAGGGCTCAGCGAGCAGTACTTC.

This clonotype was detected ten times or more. CDR3 residues: CSAHHTDSYEQYF. The CDR3 bases are TGCAGTGCTCACCACACTGACAGCTACGAGCAGTACTTC. This sequence joins TRBV20-1 and TRBJ2-7, with D possibly matching TRBD1 (5 bases). CDR3 size: 13 residues. With 5 bases removed from V and 3 bases from J, the gap between germline ends came to 14 bases. Germline CDR1 DFQATT, CDR2 SNEGSKA (reference sequence).

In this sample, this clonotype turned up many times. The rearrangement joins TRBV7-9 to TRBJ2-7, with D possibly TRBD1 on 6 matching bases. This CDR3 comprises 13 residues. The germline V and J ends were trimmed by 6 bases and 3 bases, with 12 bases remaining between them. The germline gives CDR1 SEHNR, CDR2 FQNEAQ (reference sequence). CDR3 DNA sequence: TGTGCCAGCAGTTTCCAGGGGTACTACGAGCAGTACTTC. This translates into CASSFQGYYEQYF.

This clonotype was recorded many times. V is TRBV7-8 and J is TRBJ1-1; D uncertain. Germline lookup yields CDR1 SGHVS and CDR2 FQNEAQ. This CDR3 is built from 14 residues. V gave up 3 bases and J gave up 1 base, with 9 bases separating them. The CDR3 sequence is CASSFSGWNTEAFF. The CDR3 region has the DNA TGTGCCAGCAGCTTCTCGGGGTGGAACACTGAAGCTTTCTTT.

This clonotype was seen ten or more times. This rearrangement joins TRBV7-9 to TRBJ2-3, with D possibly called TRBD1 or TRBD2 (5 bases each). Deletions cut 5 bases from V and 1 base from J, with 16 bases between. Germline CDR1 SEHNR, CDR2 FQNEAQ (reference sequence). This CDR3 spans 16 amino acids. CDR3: CASSPPLGRGTDTQYF. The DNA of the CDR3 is TGTGCCAGCAGCCCGCCCCTGGGACGTGGCACAGATACGCAGTATTTT.

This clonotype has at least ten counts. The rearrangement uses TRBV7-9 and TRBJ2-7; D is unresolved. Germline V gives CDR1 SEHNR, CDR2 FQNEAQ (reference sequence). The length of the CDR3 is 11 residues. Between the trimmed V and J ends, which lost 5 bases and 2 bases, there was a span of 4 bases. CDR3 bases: TGTGCCAGCAGCCCCGCCTACGAGCAGTACTTC. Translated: CASSPAYEQYF.

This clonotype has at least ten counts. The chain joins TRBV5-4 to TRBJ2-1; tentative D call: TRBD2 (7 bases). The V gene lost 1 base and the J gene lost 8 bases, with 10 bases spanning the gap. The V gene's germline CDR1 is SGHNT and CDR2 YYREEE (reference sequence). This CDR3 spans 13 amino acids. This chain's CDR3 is CASSLRGADEQFF. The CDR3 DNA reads TGTGCCAGCAGCTTGCGGGGGGCGGATGAGCAGTTCTTC. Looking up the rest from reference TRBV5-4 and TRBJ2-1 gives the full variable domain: ETGVTQSPTHLIKTRGQQVTLRCSSQSGHNTVSWYQQALGQGPQFIFQYYREEENGRGNFPPRFSGLQFPNYSSELNVNALELDDSALYLCASSLRGADEQFFGPGTRLTVL.